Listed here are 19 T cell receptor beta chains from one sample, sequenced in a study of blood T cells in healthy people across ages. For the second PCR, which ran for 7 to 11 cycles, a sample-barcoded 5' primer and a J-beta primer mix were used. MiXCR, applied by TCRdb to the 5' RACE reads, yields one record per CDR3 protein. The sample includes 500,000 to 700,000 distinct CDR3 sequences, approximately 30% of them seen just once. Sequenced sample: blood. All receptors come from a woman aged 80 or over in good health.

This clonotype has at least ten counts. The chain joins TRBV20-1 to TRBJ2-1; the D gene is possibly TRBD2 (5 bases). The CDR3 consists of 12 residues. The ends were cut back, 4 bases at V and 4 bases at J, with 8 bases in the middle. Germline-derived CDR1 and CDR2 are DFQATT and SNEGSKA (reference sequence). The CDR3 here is CSANDYYNEQFF. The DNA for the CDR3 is TGCAGTGCTAACGACTATTACAATGAGCAGTTCTTC.

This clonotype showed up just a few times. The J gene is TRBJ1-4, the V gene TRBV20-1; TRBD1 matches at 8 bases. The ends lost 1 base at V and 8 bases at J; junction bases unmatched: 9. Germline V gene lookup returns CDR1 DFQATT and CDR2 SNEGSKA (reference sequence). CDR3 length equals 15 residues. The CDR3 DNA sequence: TGCAGTGCTAGAGTGAACACAGGGGGTGACGAAAAACTGTTTTTT. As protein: CSARVNTGGDEKLFF.

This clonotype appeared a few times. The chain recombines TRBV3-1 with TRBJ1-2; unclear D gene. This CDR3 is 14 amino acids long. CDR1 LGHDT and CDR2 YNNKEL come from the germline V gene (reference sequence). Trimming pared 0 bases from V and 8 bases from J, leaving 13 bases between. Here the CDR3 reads CASSQDDPVGGYTF. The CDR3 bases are TGTGCCAGCAGCCAAGATGACCCGGTGGGGGGCTACACCTTC.

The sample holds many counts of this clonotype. CDR3 nucleotide sequence: TGTGCCATCAGTGACCCTACAGGGGGCACCAGCACAGATACGCAGTATTTT. It is translated as CAISDPTGGTSTDTQYF. The chain couples TRBV10-3 to TRBJ2-3; 9 bases are a match to TRBD1. With 3 bases clipped from V and 0 bases from J, the junction kept 7 bases outside the gene matches. Germline values: CDR1 ENHRY, CDR2 SYGVKD. The CDR3 contains 17 residues.

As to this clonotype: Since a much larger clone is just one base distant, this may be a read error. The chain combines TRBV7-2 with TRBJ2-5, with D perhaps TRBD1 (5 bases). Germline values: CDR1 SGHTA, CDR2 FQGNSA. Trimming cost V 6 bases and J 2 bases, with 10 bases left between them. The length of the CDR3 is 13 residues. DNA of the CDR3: TGTGCCAGCAGGTCGGCAGGGCAAGAGACCCAGTACTTC. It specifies CASRSAGQETQYF.

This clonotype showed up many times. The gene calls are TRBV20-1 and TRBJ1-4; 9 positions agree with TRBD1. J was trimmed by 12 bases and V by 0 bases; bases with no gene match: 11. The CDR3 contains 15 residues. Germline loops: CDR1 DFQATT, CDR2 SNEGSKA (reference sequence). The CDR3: CSARDVDRGTGELFF. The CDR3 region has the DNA TGCAGTGCTAGAGATGTGGACAGGGGAACCGGGGAACTGTTTTTT.

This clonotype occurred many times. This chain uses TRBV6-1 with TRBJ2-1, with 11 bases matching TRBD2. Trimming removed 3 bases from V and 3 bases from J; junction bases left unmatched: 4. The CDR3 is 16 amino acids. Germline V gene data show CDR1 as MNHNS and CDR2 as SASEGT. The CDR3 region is CASSDPGLADYNEQFF. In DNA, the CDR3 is TGTGCCAGCAGTGATCCGGGACTAGCGGACTACAATGAGCAGTTCTTC.

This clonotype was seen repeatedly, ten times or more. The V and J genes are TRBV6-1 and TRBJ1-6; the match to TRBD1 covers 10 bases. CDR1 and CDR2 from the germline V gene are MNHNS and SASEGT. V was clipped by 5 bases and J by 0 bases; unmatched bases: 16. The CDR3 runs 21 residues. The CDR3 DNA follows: TGTGCCAGCAGTCCAATCGCCGGGACAGGGGCGGGGAGCTCCTATAATTCACCCCTCCACTTT. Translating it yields CASSPIAGTGAGSSYNSPLHF.

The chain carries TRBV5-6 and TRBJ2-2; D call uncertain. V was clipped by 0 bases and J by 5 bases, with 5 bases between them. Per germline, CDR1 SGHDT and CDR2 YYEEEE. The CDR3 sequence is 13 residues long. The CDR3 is CASSLGETGELFF. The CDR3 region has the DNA TGTGCCAGCAGCTTGGGCGAGACCGGGGAGCTGTTTTTT.

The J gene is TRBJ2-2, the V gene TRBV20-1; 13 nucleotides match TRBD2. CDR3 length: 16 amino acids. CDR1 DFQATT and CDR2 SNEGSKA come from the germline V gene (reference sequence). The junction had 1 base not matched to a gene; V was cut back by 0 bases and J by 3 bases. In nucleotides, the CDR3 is TGCAGTGCTAGAGATGGGACTAGCGGGGACACCGGGGAGCTGTTTTTT. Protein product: CSARDGTSGDTGELFF.

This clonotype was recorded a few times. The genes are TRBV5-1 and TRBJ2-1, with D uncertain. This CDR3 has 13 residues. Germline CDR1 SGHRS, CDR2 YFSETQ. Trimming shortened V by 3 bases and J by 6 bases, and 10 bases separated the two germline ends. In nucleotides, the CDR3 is TGCGCCAGCAGCTCGGTAGGCCTCAATGAGCAGTTCTTC. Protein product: CASSSVGLNEQFF.

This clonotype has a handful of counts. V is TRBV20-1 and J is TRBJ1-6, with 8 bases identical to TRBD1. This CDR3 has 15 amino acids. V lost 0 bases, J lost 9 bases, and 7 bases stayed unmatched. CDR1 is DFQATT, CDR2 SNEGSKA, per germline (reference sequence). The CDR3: CSARDGGQGLSPLHF. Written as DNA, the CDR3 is TGCAGTGCTAGAGACGGAGGACAGGGTCTTTCACCCCTCCACTTT.

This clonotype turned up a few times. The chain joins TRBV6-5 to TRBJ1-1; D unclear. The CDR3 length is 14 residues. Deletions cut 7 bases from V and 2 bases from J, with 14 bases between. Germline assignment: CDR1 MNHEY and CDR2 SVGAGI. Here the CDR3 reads CASTAGGINTEAFF. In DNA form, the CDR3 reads TGTGCCAGCACCGCGGGAGGGATTAACACTGAAGCTTTCTTT.

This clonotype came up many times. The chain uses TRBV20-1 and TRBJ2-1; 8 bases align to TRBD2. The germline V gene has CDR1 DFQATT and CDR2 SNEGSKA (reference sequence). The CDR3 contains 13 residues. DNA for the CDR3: TGCAGCTCCGAGACTAGCGAGTACAATGAGCAGTTCTTC. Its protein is CSSETSEYNEQFF.

CDR3 protein: CASSTSRTGGLGGEAFF. CDR3 nucleotides: TGTGCCAGCAGCACGTCCAGGACAGGGGGCTTAGGGGGTGAAGCTTTCTTT. The chain combines TRBV6-6 with TRBJ1-1; 11 bases match TRBD1. V shed 6 bases, J shed 7 bases, and the junction held 16 bases outside the gene matches. There are 17 residues in the CDR3. Germline lookup yields CDR1 MNHNY and CDR2 SVGAGI (reference sequence).

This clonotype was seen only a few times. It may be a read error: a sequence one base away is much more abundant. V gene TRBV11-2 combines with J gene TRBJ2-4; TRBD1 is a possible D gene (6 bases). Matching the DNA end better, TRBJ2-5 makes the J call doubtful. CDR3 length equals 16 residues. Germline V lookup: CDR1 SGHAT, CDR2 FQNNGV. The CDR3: CAGSLDRGQRPRTQYF. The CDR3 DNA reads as TGTGCCGGCAGCTTAGATCGAGGACAGAGACCCAGGACCCAGTACTTC.

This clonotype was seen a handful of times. The CDR3 sequence is CASRPGGNQETQYF. The CDR3 nucleotides read TGTGCCAGCAGGCCGGGGGGGAATCAAGAGACCCAGTACTTC. The V gene is TRBV13, the J gene TRBJ2-4, with 8 bases identical to TRBD2. The J call could be wrong; TRBJ2-5 is a better fit for the DNA end. The CDR3 contains 14 residues. CDR1 and CDR2 from the germline V gene are PRHDT and FYEKMQ (reference sequence).

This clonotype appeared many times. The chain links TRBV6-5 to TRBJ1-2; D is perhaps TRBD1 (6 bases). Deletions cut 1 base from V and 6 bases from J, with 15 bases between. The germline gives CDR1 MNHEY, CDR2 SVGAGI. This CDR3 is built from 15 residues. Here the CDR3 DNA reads TGTGCCAGCAGTTACTTGGGGGCGCTTGTGAATGGCTACACCTTC. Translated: CASSYLGALVNGYTF.

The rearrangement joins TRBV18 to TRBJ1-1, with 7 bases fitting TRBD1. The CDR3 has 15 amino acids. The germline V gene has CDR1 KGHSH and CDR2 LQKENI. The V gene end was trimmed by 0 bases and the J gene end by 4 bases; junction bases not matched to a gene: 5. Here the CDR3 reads CASSPPTGIGTEAFF. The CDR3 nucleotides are TGTGCCAGCTCACCACCGACAGGGATTGGCACTGAAGCTTTCTTT. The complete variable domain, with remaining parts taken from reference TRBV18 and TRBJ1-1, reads NAGVMQNPRHLVRRRGQEARLRCSPMKGHSHVYWYRQLPEEGLKFMVYLQKENIIDESGMPKERFSAEFPKEGPSILRIQQVVRGDSAAYFCASSPPTGIGTEAFFGQGTRLTVV.